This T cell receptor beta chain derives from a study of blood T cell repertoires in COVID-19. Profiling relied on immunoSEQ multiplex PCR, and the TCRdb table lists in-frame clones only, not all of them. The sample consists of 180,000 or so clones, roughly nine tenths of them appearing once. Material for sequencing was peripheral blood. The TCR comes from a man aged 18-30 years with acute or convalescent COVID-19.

CDR3 region: CASTTGNQPQHF. DNA of the CDR3: TGTGCCAGCACCACAGGCAATCAGCCCCAGCATTTT. The rearrangement links TRBV28 to TRBJ1-5; D remains unclear. The CDR3 totals 12 residues. In germline, CDR1 is MDHEN, CDR2 SYDVKM. The ends were cut back, 7 bases at V and 2 bases at J, with 6 bases in the middle.